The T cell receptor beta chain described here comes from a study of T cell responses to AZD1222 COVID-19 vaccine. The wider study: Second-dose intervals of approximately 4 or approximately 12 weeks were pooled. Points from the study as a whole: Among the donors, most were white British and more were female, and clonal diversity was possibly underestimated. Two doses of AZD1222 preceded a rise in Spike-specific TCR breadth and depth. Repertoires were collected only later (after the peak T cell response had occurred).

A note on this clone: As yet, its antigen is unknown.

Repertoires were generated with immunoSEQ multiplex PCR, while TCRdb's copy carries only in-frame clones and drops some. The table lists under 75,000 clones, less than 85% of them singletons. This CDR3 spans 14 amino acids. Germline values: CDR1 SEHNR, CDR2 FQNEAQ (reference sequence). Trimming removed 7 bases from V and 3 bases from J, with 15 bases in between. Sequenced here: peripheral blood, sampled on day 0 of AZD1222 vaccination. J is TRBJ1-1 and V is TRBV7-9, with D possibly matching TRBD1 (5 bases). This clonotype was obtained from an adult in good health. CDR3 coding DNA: TGTGCCAGCACCCTACCTTGGGGGGACACTGAAGCTTTCTTT. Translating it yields CASTLPWGDTEAFF.